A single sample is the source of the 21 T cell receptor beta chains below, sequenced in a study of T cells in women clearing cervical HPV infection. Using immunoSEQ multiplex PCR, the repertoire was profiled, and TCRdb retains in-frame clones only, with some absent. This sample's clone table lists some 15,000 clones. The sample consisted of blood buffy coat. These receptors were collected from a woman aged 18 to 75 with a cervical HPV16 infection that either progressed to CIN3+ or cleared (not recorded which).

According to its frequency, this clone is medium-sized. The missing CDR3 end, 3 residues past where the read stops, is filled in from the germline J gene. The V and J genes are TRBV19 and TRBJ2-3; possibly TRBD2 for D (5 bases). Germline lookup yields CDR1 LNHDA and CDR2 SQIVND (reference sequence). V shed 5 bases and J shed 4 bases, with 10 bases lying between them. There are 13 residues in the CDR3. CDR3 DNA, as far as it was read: TGTGCCAGTAGTTCCGGGGATTCAGATACG. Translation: CASSSGDSDT. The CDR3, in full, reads CASSSGDSDTQYF.

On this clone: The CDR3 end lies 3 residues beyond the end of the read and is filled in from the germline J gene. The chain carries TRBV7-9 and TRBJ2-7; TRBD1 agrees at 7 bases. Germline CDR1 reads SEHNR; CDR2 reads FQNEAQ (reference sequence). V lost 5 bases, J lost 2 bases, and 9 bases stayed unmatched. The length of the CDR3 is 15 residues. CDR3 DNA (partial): TGTGCCAGCAGCCCTCCCGGACAGGCAGCCTACGAG. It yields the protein CASSPPGQAAYE. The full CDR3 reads CASSPPGQAAYEQYF. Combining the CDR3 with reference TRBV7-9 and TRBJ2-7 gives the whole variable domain DTGVSQNPRHKITKRGQNVTFRCDPISEHNRLYWYRQTLGQGPEFLTYFQNEAQLEKSRLLSDRFSAERPKGSFSTLEIQRTEQGDSAMYLCASSPPGQAAYEQYFGPGTRLTVT.

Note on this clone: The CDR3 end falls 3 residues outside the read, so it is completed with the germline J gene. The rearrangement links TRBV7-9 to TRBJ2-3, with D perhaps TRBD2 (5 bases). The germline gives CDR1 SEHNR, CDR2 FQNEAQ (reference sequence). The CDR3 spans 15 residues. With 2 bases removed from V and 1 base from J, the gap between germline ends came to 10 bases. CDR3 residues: CASSLNMRGTDTQYF. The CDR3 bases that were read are TGTGCCAGCAGCTTAAATATGCGGGGCACAGATACG.

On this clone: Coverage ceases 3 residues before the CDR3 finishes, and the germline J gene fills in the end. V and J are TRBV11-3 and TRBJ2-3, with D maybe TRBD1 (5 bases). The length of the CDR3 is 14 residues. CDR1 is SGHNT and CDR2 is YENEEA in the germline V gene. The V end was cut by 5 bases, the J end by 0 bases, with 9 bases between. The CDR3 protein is CASSRGRSTDTQYF. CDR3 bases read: TGTGCCAGCAGCAGGGGCAGAAGCACAGATACG. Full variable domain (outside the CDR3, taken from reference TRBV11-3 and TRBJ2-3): EAGVVQSPRYKIIEKKQPVAFWCNPISGHNTLYWYLQNLGQGPELLIRYENEEAVDDSQLPKDRFSAERLKGVDSTLKIQPAELGDSAVYLCASSRGRSTDTQYFGPGTRLTVL.

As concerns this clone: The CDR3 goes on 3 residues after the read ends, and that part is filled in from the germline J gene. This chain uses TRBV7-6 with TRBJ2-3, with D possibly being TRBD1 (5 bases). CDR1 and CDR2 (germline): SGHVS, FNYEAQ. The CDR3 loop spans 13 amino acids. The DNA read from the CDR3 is TGTGCCTACCCCCCCAGGGTAGGAGAGACG. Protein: CAYPPRVGET. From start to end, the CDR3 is CAYPPRVGETQYF.

The CDR3 region is CAWELDTYTF. The covered CDR3 bases are TGTGCCTGGGAACTAGATACC. The chain is built from TRBV30 and TRBJ1-2; no clear D gene. The read ends 3 residues shy of where the CDR3 ends; the end is completed using the germline J gene. CDR1 and CDR2 from the germline V gene are GTSNPN and SVGIG (reference sequence). The CDR3 runs to 10 residues.

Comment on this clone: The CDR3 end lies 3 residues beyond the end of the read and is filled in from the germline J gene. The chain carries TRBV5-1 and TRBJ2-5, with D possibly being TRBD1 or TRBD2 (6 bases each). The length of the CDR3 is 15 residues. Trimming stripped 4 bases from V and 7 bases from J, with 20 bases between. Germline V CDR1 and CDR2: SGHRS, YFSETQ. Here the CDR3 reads CASSKEGHGGGTQYF. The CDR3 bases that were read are TGCGCCAGCAGCAAGGAGGGACATGGAGGGGGGACC.

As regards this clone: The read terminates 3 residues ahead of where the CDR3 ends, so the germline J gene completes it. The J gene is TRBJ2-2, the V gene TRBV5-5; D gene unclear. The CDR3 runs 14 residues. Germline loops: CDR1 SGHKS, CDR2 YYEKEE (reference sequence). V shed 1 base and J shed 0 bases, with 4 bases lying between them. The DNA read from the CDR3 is TGTGCCAGCAGCTTGAGGTCGAACACCGGGGAG. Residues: CASSLRSNTGE. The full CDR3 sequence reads CASSLRSNTGELFF.

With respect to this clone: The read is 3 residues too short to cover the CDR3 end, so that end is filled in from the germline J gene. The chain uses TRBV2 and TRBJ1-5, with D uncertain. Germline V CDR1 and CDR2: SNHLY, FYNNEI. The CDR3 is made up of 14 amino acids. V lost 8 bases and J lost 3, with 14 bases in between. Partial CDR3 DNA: TGTGCCAGCGAGTCCAGGACTTCCAATCAGCCC. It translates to CASESRTSNQP. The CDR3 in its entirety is CASESRTSNQPQHF.

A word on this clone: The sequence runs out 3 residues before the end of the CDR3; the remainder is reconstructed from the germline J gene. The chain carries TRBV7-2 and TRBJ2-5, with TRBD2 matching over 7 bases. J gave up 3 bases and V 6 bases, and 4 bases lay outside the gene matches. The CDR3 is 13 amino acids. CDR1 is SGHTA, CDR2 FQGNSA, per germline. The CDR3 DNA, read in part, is TGTGCCAGCAGGTTTGGGGGGGAAGAGACC. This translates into CASRFGGEET. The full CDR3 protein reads CASRFGGEETQYF.

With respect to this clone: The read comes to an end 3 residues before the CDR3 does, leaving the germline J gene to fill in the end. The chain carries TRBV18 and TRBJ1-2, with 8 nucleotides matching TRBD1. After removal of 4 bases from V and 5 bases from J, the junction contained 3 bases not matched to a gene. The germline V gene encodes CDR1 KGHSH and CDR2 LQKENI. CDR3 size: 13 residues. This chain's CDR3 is CASSQGQGYGYTF. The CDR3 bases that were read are TGTGCCAGCTCACAAGGACAGGGATATGGC.

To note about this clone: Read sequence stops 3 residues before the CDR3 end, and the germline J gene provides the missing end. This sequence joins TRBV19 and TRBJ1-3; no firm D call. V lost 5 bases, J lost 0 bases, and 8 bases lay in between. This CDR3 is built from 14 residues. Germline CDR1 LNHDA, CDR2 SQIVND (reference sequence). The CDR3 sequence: CASSSVYSGNTIYF. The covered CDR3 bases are TGTGCCAGTAGTTCGGTCTACTCTGGAAACACC.

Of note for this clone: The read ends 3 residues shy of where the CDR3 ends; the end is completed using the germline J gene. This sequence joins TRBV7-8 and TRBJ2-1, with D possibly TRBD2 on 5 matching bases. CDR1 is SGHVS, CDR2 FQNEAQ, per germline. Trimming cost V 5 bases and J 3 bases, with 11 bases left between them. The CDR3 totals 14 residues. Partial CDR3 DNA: TGTGCCAGCAGCCTCTCTACTAGCTACAATGAG. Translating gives CASSLSTSYNE. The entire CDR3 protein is CASSLSTSYNEQFF.

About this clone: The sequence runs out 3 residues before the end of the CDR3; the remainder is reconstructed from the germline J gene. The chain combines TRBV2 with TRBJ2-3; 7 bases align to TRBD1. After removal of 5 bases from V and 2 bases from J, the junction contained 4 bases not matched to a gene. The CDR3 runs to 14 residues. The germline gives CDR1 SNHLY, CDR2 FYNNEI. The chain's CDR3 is CASSPGTATDTQYF. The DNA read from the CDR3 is TGTGCCAGCAGTCCAGGGACAGCCACAGATACG.

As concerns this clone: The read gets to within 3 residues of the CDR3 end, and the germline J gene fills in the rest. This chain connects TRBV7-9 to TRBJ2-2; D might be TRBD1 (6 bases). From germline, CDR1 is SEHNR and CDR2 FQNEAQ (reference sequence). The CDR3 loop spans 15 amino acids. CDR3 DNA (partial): TGTGCCAGCACCCTAAGAGCAGGGGATGGTGAAAAG. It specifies CASTLRAGDGEK. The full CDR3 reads CASTLRAGDGEKLFF.

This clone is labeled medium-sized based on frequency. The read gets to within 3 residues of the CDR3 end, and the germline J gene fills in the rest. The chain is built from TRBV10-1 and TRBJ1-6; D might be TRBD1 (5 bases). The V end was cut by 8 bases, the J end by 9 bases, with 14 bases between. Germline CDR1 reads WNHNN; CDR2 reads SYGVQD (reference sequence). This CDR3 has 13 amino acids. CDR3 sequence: CASREGLGSPLHF. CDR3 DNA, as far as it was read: TGCGCCAGCCGGGAGGGACTCGGTTCACCC.

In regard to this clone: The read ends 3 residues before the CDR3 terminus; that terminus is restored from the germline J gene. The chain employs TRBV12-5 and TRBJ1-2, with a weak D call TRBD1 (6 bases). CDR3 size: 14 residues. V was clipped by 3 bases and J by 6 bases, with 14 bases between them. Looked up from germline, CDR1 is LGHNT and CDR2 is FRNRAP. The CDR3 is CASGLQGAVNGYTF. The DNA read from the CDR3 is TGTGCTAGTGGTTTACAGGGAGCGGTAAATGGC.

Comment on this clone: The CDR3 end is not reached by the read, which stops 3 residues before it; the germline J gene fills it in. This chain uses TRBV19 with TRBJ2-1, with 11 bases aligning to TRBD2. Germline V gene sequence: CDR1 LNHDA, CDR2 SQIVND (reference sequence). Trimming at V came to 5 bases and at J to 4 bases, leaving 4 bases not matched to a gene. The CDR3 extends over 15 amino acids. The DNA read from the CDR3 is TGTGCCAGTAGTCCCTCTAGCGGGGGGTACAATGAG. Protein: CASSPSSGGYNE. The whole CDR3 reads CASSPSSGGYNEQFF.

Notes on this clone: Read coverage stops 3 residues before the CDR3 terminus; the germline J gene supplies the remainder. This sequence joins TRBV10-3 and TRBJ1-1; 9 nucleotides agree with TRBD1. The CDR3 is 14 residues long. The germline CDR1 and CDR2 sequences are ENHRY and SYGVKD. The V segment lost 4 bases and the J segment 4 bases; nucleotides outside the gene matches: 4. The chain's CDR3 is CAISGGQGVTEAFF. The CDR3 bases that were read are TGTGCCATCAGTGGGGGACAGGGAGTCACTGAA.

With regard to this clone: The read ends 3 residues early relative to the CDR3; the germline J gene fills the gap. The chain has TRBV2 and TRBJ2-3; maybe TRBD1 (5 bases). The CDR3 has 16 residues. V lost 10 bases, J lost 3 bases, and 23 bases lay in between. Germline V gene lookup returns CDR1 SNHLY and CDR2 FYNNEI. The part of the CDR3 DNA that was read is TGTGCCACCATTGAAGTGGGTAGGGGTAGGACAGATACG. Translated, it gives CATIEVGRGRTDT. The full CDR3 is CATIEVGRGRTDTQYF.

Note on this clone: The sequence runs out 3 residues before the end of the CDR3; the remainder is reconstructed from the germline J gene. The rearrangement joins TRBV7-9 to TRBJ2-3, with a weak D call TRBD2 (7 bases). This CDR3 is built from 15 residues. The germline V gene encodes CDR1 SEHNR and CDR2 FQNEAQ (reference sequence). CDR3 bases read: TGTGCCAGCAGCTTAACAGGGAGGGCGGATCAGCCG. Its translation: CASSLTGRADQP. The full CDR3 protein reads CASSLTGRADQPQYF.